The subject of this entry is one T cell receptor (beta chain). The length of the CDR3 is 17 residues. With 0 bases removed from V and 0 bases from J, the gap between germline ends came to 13 bases. CDR1 is SGHRS, CDR2 YFSETQ, per germline. Produced via immunoSEQ multiplex PCR; TCRdb's table is partial and in-frame only. The profile shows about 80,000 clones, approximately 80% of them singletons. This sample is part of a study of blood T cell repertoires in COVID-19. Whole-study context: Acute and convalescent COVID-19 specimens originated in the United States, Italy and Spain. Sample material is recorded as cDNA or gDNA derived from T cells, B-cell-depleted T cells, or PBMCs.

Sequences were obtained from peripheral blood. The chain couples TRBV5-1 to TRBJ2-1, with D possibly being TRBD2 (7 bases). The receptor was isolated from a man in his sixties with active or convalescent COVID-19. CDR3 sequence reads: CASSLGRGADSYNEQFF. For the CDR3, the DNA is TGCGCCAGCAGCTTGGGACGGGGGGCTGACTCCTACAATGAGCAGTTCTTC.